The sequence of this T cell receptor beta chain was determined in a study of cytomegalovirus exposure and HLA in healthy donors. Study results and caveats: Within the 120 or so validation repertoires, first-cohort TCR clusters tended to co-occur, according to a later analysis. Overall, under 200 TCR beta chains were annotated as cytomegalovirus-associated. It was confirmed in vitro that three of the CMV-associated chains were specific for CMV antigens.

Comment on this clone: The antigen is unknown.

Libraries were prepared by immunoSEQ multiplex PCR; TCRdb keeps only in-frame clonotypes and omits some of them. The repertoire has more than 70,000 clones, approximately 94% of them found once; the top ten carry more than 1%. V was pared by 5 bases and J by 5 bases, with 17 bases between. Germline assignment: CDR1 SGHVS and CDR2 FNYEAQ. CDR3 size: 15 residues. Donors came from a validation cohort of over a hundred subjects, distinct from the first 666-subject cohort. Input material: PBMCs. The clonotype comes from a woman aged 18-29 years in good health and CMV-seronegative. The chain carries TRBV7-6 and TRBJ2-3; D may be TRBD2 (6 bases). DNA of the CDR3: TGTGCCAGCAGCCCCCCGTCGGGAGTGGGAGATACGCAGTATTTT. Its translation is CASSPPSGVGDTQYF.